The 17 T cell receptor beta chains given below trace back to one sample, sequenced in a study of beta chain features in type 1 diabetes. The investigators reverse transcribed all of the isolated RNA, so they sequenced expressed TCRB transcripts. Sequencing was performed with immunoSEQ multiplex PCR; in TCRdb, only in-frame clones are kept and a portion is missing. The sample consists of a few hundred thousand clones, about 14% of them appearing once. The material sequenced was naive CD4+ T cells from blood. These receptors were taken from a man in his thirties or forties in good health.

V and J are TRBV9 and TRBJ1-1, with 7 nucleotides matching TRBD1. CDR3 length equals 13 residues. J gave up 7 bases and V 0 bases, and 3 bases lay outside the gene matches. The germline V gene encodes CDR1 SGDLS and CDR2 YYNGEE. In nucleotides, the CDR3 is TGTGCCAGCAGCGTAGAACACAGGGGTGAAGCTTTCTTT. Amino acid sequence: CASSVEHRGEAFF.

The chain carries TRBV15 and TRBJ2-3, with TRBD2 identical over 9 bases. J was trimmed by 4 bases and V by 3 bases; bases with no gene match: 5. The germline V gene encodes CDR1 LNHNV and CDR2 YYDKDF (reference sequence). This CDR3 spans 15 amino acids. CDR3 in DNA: TGTGCCACCAGCAGGGGAAGCGGGGGGCCAGATACGCAGTATTTT. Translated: CATSRGSGGPDTQYF. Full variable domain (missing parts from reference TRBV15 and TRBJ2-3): DAMVIQNPRYQVTQFGKPVTLSCSQTLNHNVMYWYQQKSSQAPKLLFHYYDKDFNNEADTPDNFQSRRPNTSFCFLDIRSPGLGDTAMYLCATSRGSGGPDTQYFGPGTRLTVL.

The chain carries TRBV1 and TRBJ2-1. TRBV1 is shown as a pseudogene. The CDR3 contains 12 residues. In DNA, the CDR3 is TGCACCAGCAGCCAAGGGCGCAATGAGCAGTTCTTC. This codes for CTSSQGRNEQFF.

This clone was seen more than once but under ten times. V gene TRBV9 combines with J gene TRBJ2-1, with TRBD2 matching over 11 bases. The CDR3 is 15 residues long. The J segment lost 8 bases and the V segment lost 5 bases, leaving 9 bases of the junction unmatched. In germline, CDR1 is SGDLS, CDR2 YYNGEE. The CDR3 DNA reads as TGTGCCAGCAGTTACCTAGCGGGAGGTCGGGATGAGCAGTTCTTC. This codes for CASSYLAGGRDEQFF.

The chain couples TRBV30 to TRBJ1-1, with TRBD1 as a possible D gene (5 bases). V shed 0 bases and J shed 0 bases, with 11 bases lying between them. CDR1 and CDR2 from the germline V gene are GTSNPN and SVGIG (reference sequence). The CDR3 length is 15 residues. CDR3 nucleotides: TGTGCCTGGAGTGTACTGCAGGGAATGAACACTGAAGCTTTCTTT. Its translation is CAWSVLQGMNTEAFF.

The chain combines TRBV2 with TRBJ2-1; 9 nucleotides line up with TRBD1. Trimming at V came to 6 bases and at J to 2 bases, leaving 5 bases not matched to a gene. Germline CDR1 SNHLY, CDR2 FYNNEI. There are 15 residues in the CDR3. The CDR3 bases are TGTGCCAGCAGCATCGGACAGGGGACCTACAATGAGCAGTTCTTC. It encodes CASSIGQGTYNEQFF.

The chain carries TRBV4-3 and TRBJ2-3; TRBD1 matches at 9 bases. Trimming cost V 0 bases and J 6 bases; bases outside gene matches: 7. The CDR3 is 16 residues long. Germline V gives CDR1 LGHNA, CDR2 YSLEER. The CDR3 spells CASSQDQQGAWDTQYF. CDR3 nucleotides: TGCGCCAGCAGCCAAGATCAACAGGGGGCATGGGATACGCAGTATTTT.

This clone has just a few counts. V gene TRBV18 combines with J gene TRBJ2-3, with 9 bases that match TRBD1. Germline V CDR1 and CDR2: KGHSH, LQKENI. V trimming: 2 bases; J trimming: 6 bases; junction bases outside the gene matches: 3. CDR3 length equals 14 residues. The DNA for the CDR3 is TGTGCCAGCTCACCAACAGGGGGCATGGATACGCAGTATTTT. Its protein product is CASSPTGGMDTQYF.

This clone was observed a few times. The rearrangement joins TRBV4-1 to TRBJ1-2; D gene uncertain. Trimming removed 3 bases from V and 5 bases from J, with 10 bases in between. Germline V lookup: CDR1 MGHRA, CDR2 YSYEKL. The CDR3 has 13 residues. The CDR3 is CASSQGSVYGYTF. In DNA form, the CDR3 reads TGCGCCAGCAGCCAGGGGAGTGTTTATGGCTACACCTTC.

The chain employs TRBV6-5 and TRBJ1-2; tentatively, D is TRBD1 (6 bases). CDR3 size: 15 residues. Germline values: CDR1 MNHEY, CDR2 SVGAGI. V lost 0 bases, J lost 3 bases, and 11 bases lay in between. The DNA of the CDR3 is TGTGCCAGCAGTTACTCAAACAGGGCAGACTATGGCTACACCTTC. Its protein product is CASSYSNRADYGYTF.

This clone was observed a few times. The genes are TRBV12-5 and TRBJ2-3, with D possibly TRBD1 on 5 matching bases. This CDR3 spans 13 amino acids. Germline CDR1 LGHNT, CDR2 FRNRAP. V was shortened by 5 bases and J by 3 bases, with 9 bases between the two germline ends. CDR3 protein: CASGTSGTDTQYF. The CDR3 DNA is TGTGCTAGTGGTACCTCAGGGACAGATACGCAGTATTTT.

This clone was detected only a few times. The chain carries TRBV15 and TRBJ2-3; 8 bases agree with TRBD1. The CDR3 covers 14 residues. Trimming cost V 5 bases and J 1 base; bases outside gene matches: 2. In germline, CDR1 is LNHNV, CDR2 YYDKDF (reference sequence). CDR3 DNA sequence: TGTGCCACCAGCGCGACAGGGGGCACAGATACGCAGTATTTT. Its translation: CATSATGGTDTQYF.

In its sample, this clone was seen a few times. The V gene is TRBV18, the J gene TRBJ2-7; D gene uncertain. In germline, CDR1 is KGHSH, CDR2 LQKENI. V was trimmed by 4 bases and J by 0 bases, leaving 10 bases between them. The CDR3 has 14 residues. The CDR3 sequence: CASSQFGSSYEQYV. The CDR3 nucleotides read TGTGCCAGCTCACAGTTTGGAAGCTCCTACGAGCAGTACGTC.

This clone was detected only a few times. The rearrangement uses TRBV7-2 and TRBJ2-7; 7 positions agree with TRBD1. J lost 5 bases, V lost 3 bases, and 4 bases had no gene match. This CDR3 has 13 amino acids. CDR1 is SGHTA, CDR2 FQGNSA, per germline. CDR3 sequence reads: CASSFRTGDEQYV. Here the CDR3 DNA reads TGTGCCAGCAGCTTCCGTACAGGGGACGAGCAGTACGTC.

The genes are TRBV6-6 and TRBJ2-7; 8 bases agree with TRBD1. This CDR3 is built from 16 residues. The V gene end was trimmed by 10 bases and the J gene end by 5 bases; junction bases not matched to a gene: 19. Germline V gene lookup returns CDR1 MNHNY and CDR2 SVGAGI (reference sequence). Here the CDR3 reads CATKAGGAYLTHEQYF. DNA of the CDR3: TGTGCCACCAAAGCAGGGGGCGCTTACTTGACCCACGAGCAGTACTTC.

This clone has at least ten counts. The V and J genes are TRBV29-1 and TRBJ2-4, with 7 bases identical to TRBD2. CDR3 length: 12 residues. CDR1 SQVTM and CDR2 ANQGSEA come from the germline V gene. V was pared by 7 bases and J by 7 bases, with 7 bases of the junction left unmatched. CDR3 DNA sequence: TGCAGCGGAAGGGGACTAAGGAACATTCAGTACTTC. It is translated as CSGRGLRNIQYF.

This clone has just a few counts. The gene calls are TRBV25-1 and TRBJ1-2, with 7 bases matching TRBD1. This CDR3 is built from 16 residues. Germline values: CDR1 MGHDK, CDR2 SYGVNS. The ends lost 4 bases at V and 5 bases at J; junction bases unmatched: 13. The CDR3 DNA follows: TGTGCCAGCAGTGCTGGGAGTGGAAAGGGGGCTTATGGCTACACCTTC. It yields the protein CASSAGSGKGAYGYTF.